This T cell receptor (beta chain) was found in a study of T-cell reconstitution after alpha-beta-depleted transplantation in children. The study's findings and limits: T-cell counts and diversity were attributed mostly to newly produced T cells one year after transplant.

This clonotype was seen a few times. Antigen unknown. TCRbeta library construction was performed incorporating unique molecular identifiers. TCRdb itself ran the PCR reads through MiXCR, one entry per CDR3 protein. The repertoire holds approximately 130,000 distinct CDR3 sequences, with 8.5% to 10% as singletons. Sequenced here: PBMCs, mostly from graft donor cells, sampled 180 days after TCRalphabeta/CD19-depleted stem cell transplant. The clonotype was recovered from a girl under three years old who had a stem cell transplant for combined immunodeficiency, so the T cells may come from the graft donor.

The CDR3 DNA is TGCGCCAGCAGCCCCCAACAGTGGTATGGCTACACCTTC. Translated, it gives CASSPQQWYGYTF. J is TRBJ1-2 and V is TRBV5-1, with D hard to call. Trimming stripped 4 bases from V and 5 bases from J, with 12 bases between. Per the germline V gene, CDR1 is SGHRS and CDR2 is YFSETQ. The CDR3 runs to 13 residues.